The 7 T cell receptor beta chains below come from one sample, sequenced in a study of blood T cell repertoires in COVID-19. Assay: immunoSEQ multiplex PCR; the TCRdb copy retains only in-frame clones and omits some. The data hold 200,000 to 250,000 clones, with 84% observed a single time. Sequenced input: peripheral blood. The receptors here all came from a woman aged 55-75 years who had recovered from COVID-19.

Here the CDR3 DNA reads TGCAGTGCTAGTTGGCAGGGTATCAATCAGCCCCAGCATTTT. Amino acid sequence: CSASWQGINQPQHF. The genes are TRBV20-1 and TRBJ1-5; D is possibly TRBD1 (5 bases). The V end lost 3 bases, the J end lost 3 bases, and 12 bases lay between the germline ends. The CDR3 extends over 14 amino acids. Germline lookup yields CDR1 DFQATT and CDR2 SNEGSKA (reference sequence).

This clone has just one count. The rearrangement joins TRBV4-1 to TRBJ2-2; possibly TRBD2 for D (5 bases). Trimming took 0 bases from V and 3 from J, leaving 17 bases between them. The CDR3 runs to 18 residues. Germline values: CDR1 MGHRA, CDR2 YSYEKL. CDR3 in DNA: TGCGCCAGCAGCCAAGATCCCCTCGGTGGGAGCGACACCGGGGAGCTGTTTTTT. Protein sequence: CASSQDPLGGSDTGELFF.

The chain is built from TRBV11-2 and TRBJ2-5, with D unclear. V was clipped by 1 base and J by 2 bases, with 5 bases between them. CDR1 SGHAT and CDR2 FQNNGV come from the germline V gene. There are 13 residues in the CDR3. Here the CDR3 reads CASSLARQETQYF. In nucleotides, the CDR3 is TGTGCCAGCAGCTTAGCGCGGCAAGAGACCCAGTACTTC.

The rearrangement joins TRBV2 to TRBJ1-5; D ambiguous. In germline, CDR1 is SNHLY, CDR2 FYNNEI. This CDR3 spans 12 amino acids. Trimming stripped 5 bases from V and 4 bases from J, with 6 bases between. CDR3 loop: CASSTRNQPQHF. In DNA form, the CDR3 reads TGTGCCAGCAGTACAAGAAATCAGCCCCAGCATTTT.

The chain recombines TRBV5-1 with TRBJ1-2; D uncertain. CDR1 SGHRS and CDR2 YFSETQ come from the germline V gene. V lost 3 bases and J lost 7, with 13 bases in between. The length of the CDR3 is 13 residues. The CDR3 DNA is TGCGCCAGCAGCTCAGCGGCCGGCTCTGGCTACACCTTC. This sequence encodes CASSSAAGSGYTF.

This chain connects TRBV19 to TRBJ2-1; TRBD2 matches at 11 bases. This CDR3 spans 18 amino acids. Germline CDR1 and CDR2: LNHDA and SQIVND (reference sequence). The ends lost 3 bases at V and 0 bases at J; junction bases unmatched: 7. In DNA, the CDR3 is TGTGCCAGTAGTATTGGGGTACTAGCGGGGGACTCCTACAATGAGCAGTTCTTC. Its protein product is CASSIGVLAGDSYNEQFF.

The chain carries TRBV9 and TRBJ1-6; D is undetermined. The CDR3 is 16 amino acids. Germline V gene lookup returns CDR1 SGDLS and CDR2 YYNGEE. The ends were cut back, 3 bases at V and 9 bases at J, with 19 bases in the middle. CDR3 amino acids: CASSARRGEPFSPLHF. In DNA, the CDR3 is TGTGCCAGCAGCGCTCGTAGAGGAGAGCCCTTTTCACCCCTCCACTTT.